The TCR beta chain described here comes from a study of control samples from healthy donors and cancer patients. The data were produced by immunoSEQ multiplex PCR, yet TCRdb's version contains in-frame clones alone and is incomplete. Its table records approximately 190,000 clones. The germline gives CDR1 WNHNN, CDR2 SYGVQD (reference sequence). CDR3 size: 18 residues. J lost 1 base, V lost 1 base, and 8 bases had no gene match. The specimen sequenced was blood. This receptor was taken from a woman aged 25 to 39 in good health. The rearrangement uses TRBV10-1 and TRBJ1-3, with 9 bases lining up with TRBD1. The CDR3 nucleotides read TGCGCCAGCAGTGAGTTCCAGGGACAGGGAGCATCTGGAAACACCATATATTTT. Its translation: CASSEFQGQGASGNTIYF.